A selection of T cell receptor beta chains follows, all from one sample in a study of vaccination and CD4 T cells after COVID-19. No antigen has been identified for these receptors. TCRdb re-analysed the PCR reads in MiXCR, keeping a single row per CDR3 protein. The sample holds some 15,000 distinct CDR3 sequences, roughly half seen once. Sequences were obtained from CD4+ T cells from blood, cultured in vitro. The receptors here all came from a human donor who had recovered from COVID-19. The CDR3 runs from the conserved cysteine through the conserved F or W. The D gene is left open where the match is weak. Only part of the rows carry a size: once, few, many, or a class if the clone is expanded.

j_gene,abundance,d_gene,v_gene,CDR3aa,CDR3nt
TRBJ1-2,-,-,TRBV5-8,CASSFGVAISYGYTF,TGTGCCAGCAGCTTTGGAGTAGCGATCAGCTATGGCTACACCTTC
TRBJ1-2,-,-,TRBV6-1,CASSPVGVETNYGYTF,TGTGCCAGCAGTCCGGTTGGGGTTGAGACTAACTATGGCTACACCTTC
TRBJ1-5,-,-,TRBV30,CAWKIKGSQPQHF,TGTGCCTGGAAAATTAAGGGCAGCCAGCCCCAGCATTTT
TRBJ2-1,-,-,TRBV20-1,CSAVGGTAYNEQFF,TGCAGTGCCGTGGGAGGGACAGCCTACAATGAGCAGTTCTTC
TRBJ1-5,-,TRBD1,TRBV12-5,CASGLVLGTLVGQGEQPQHF,TGTGCTAGTGGTTTGGTACTTGGAACGCTCGTGGGACAGGGGGAACAGCCCCAGCATTTT
TRBJ2-7,-,-,TRBV12-3/TRBV12-4,CASSFRWQSSYEQYF,TGTGCCAGCAGCTTTCGGTGGCAGTCCTCCTACGAGCAGTACTTC
TRBJ1-2,few,TRBD1,TRBV20-1,CSASGTGYGYTF,TGCAGTGCTAGTGGGACAGGGTATGGCTACACCTTC
TRBJ2-3,-,-,TRBV7-2,CASSLGSFTDTQYF,TGTGCCAGCAGCTTAGGCTCGTTCACAGATACGCAGTATTTT
TRBJ2-7,once,-,TRBV6-5,CASSYGQRDYEQYF,TGTGCCAGCAGTTACGGGCAACGGGACTACGAGCAGTACTTC
TRBJ1-1,-,-,TRBV6-1,CASRGHLNTEAFF,TGTGCCAGCAGAGGACACCTGAACACTGAAGCTTTCTTT
TRBJ2-3,-,-,TRBV20-1,CSALPGTDPTDTQYF,TGCAGTGCCCTCCCCGGGACCGACCCCACAGATACGCAGTATTTT